The T cell receptor beta chain under discussion was sequenced for a study of monozygotic twins with inflammatory bowel disease. TCRalpha and TCRbeta cDNA went through two nested PCRs of roughly 15 and 9 cycles. Reprocessing the 5' RACE reads, TCRdb reports a single entry for every CDR3 protein and omits DNA. The sample is made up of a few hundred thousand distinct CDR3 sequences, and the top ten hold 2% to 2.5% of it. The CDR3 runs to 16 residues. Germline loops: CDR1 SGHDT, CDR2 YYEEEE. The source is a human donor with ulcerative colitis or Crohn's disease, or a healthy co-twin of an affected twin (not recorded which). The sequenced material came from blood. The chain combines TRBV5-6 with TRBJ1-6. CDR3 sequence: CASSLLGGQGDSPLHF. Variable domain in full (rest from reference TRBV5-6 and TRBJ1-6): DAGVTQSPTHLIKTRGQQVTLRCSPKSGHDTVSWYQQALGQGPQFIFQYYEEEERQRGNFPDRFSGHQFPNYSSELNVNALLLGDSALYLCASSLLGGQGDSPLHFGNGTRLTVT.